This entry describes one T cell receptor beta chain. The antigen is unknown. PCR was performed using 60 Vbeta and 13 Jbeta primers. Method: immunoSEQ multiplex PCR; TCRdb's copy keeps in-frame clones and lacks some. Of about 120,000 clones in the sample, 60% to 80% were seen once. Trimming stripped 4 bases from V and 0 bases from J, with 8 bases between. This CDR3 region has 14 residues. Germline V CDR1 and CDR2: MGHRA, YSYEKL. The data are from a study of cytomegalovirus exposure and HLA in healthy donors. Study observations and caveats: A later analysis linked 15,000 to 20,000 TCR beta sequences to HLA alleles at 0.05 false discovery rate.

This TCR came from a human donor in good health. The sequenced material came from PBMCs. The chain employs TRBV4-1 and TRBJ2-3; D call uncertain. CDR3 sequence: CASSRAESTDTQYF. CDR3 bases: TGCGCCAGCAGCCGGGCCGAGAGCACAGATACGCAGTATTTT.